One sample yielded the 13 T cell receptor beta chains listed below, sequenced in a study of shared clonotypes between healthy human individuals. TCRdb's copy holds only in-frame clones and misses some; the assay was immunoSEQ multiplex PCR. The repertoire has around 530,000 clones, around 80% of them found once; the top ten carry 12%. Sequencing input: PBMCs. These receptors originate from a woman aged 40 to 50 in good health. Some clones in this sample may be carry-over from other donors' samples.

The chain recombines TRBV30 with TRBJ2-7; 10 positions agree with TRBD1. J was trimmed by 5 bases and V by 3 bases; bases with no gene match: 7. CDR1 is GTSNPN, CDR2 SVGIG, per germline (reference sequence). The CDR3 runs to 14 residues. This CDR3 is CAWRTTGGRNEQYF. The CDR3 nucleotides are TGTGCCTGGAGAACGACAGGGGGCCGGAACGAGCAGTACTTC.

In nucleotides, the CDR3 is TGTGCCAGCAGCTTAGGGACTAGCGGGAGTACCGGGGAGCTGTTTTTT. Translated: CASSLGTSGSTGELFF. The chain combines TRBV7-8 with TRBJ2-2; 13 nucleotides line up with TRBD2. Trimming cost V 1 base and J 5 bases; bases outside gene matches: 1. CDR1 is SGHVS and CDR2 is FQNEAQ in the germline V gene. The CDR3 length is 16 residues.

This chain connects TRBV9 to TRBJ1-5, with no clear D. This CDR3 is 15 amino acids long. Trimming took off 0 bases at V and 0 bases at J, with 7 bases between the two ends. The germline CDR1 and CDR2 sequences are SGDLS and YYNGEE. The CDR3 DNA follows: TGTGCCAGCAGCGTAGGGGATTATAGCAATCAGCCCCAGCATTTT. Translation: CASSVGDYSNQPQHF.

J is TRBJ1-1 and V is TRBV5-1; 8 bases are shared with TRBD1. CDR3 size: 14 residues. Germline values: CDR1 SGHRS, CDR2 YFSETQ. V lost 1 base, J lost 4 bases, and 3 bases stayed unmatched. CDR3 sequence: CASSLLDRGTEAFF. DNA of the CDR3: TGCGCCAGCAGCTTGTTAGACAGGGGCACTGAAGCTTTCTTT.

This chain uses TRBV9 with TRBJ1-1, with no clear D. Trimming removed 4 bases at V and 4 bases at J, with 14 bases between. This CDR3 contains 14 residues. The germline V gene encodes CDR1 SGDLS and CDR2 YYNGEE. The CDR3 DNA follows: TGTGCCAGCAGCCCCCGGGAGCACACCACTGAAGCTTTCTTT. Translation gives CASSPREHTTEAFF.

J is TRBJ2-4 and V is TRBV18; either TRBD1 or TRBD2 may fit D (5 bases each). CDR1 and CDR2 (germline): KGHSH, LQKENI. With 8 bases removed from V and 1 base from J, the gap between germline ends came to 9 bases. This CDR3 spans 13 amino acids. The CDR3 region has the DNA TGTGCCAGCGTTGGGGACGCCAAAAACATTCAGTACTTC. Translating gives CASVGDAKNIQYF.

Regarding this clone: The junction shows a germline mismatch at one end, possibly a read error. The V call is TRBV19, the J call TRBJ1-2, with D hard to call. Germline V gene sequence: CDR1 LNHDA, CDR2 SQIVND (reference sequence). The CDR3 runs 13 residues. The CDR3 nucleotides are TGTGCCAGTAGTTCCGACCTTCACTATGTCTACACCTTC. It is translated as CASSSDLHYVYTF.

The sample holds one count of this clone. The V call is TRBV6-1, the J call TRBJ2-5, with 10 bases matching TRBD2. The CDR3 runs 15 residues. V lost 7 bases and J lost 3; bases outside the gene matches: 8. Germline lookup yields CDR1 MNHNS and CDR2 SASEGT. Here the CDR3 DNA reads TGTGCCAGCATCGAACTAGCGGGGTTAAAAGAGACCCAGTACTTC. This codes for CASIELAGLKETQYF.

The rearrangement links TRBV6-5 to TRBJ2-5; 7 bases map to TRBD1. The germline V gene encodes CDR1 MNHEY and CDR2 SVGAGI. V gave up 8 bases and J gave up 0 bases; unmatched junction bases: 6. This CDR3 region has 14 residues. The CDR3 loop reads CASGTAMYQETQYF. The CDR3 DNA reads TGTGCCAGCGGGACAGCCATGTACCAAGAGACCCAGTACTTC.

The chain is built from TRBV4-3 and TRBJ2-7; D possibly corresponds to TRBD1 (5 bases). Trimming removed 4 bases at V and 4 bases at J, with 14 bases between. The CDR3 has 14 amino acids. Germline CDR1 LGHNA, CDR2 YSLEER. The CDR3 spells CASSLLLQGYEQYF. CDR3 coding DNA: TGCGCCAGCAGCCTACTTCTCCAGGGTTACGAGCAGTACTTC.

CDR3 region: CAWSVGTGANVLTF. In nucleotides, the CDR3 is TGTGCCTGGAGTGTGGGGACTGGGGCCAACGTCCTGACTTTC. The chain has TRBV30 and TRBJ2-6, with D unresolved. Germline V gene lookup returns CDR1 GTSNPN and CDR2 SVGIG (reference sequence). The V end was cut by 0 bases, the J end by 2 bases, with 5 bases between. The CDR3 covers 14 residues.

The chain employs TRBV7-8 and TRBJ2-2; D is unresolved. Germline values: CDR1 SGHVS, CDR2 FQNEAQ. V was clipped by 3 bases and J by 4 bases, with 15 bases between them. The CDR3 is 16 amino acids. The CDR3 DNA sequence: TGTGCCAGCAGCTTGTATGGGCAACCGGTCACCGGGGAGCTGTTTTTT. It encodes CASSLYGQPVTGELFF.

This clone was detected a few times. The rearrangement links TRBV5-1 to TRBJ2-3; TRBD2 matches 10 bases. This CDR3 contains 18 residues. CDR1 and CDR2 (germline): SGHRS, YFSETQ. Trimming took 0 bases from V and 2 from J; bases not matched to a gene: 9. The CDR3 sequence is CASSLARSGRVDTDTQYF. In nucleotides, the CDR3 is TGCGCCAGCAGCTTGGCCCGGAGCGGGAGGGTTGACACAGATACGCAGTATTTT.